The following is a TCR beta chain sequence with its context. The assay was immunoSEQ multiplex PCR, and TCRdb's table has in-frame clones only and misses some. The table lists fewer than 250,000 clones, around 90% of them singletons, with 0.82% in the top ten. This specimen belongs to a study of blood T cell repertoires in COVID-19. At the level of the study: The cDNA or gDNA used as material had been derived from T cells, B-cell-depleted T cells, or PBMCs.

V dropped 3 bases and J dropped 4; count of bases not matched to a gene: 10. The CDR3 runs 17 residues. Germline V gene lookup returns CDR1 SGHAT and CDR2 FQNNGV. The sequencing input was peripheral blood. V is TRBV11-2 and J is TRBJ2-2; TRBD2 agrees at 8 bases. This receptor was taken from a man between 60 and 75 years old with COVID-19, enrolled during active disease. The CDR3 coding sequence is TGTGCCAGCAGCTTTAGAGTTGGGCTAGCGGGCACCGGGGAGCTGTTTTTT. This gives the protein CASSFRVGLAGTGELFF. Full variable domain (rest looked up from reference TRBV11-2 and TRBJ2-2): EAGVAQSPRYKIIEKRQSVAFWCNPISGHATLYWYQQILGQGPKLLIQFQNNGVVDDSQLPKDRFSAERLKGVDSTLKIQPAKLEDSAVYLCASSFRVGLAGTGELFFGEGSRLTVL.